A selection of T cell receptor beta chains follows, all from one sample in a study of T cells in Graves' hyperthyroidism and ophthalmopathy. In TCRdb, the multiplex PCR reads were re-called with MiXCR into one record per CDR3 protein. The sample records about 400,000 distinct CDR3 sequences, about 15% being singletons. The sample taken for sequencing was blood. The receptors derive from a woman in her 30s with Graves' hyperthyroidism. Both conserved end residues are part of each CDR3. The D gene is left open where the match is weak. Not every row has a clone size; where given, it reads once, few, many or a size class.

clone size | J gene | D gene | V gene | CDR3 protein | CDR3 DNA
many | TRBJ1-1 | - | TRBV12-3/TRBV12-4 | CASRGTEPLNTEAFF | TGTGCCAGCAGGGGGACGGAACCTTTGAACACTGAAGCTTTCTTT
few | TRBJ2-2 | - | TRBV5-1 | CASSSTGNTGELFF | TGCGCCAGCAGCTCGACGGGGAACACCGGGGAGCTGTTTTTT
- | TRBJ2-2 | TRBD1 | TRBV20-1 | CSARTGRNTGELFF | TGCAGTGCGAGGACAGGGAGAAACACCGGGGAGCTGTTTTTT
few | TRBJ1-6 | TRBD1 | TRBV28 | CASSRTGINSPLHF | TGTGCCAGCAGTCGGACAGGAATTAATTCACCCCTCCACTTT
- | TRBJ2-6 | TRBD1 | TRBV28 | CASSSTGTGSYAGANVLTF | TGTGCCAGCAGTTCGACCGGGACAGGATCGTACGCTGGGGCCAACGTCCTGACTTTC
- | TRBJ2-7 | - | TRBV6-6 | CASSYSTNSPYEQYF | TGTGCCAGCAGTTACTCTACGAACAGCCCCTACGAGCAGTACTTC
many | TRBJ2-7 | - | TRBV3-1 | CASSQEMGGYEQYF | TGTGCCAGCAGCCAAGAAATGGGAGGCTACGAGCAGTACTTC
many | TRBJ2-7 | - | TRBV6-1 | CASRRVGDSYEQYF | TGTGCCAGCAGGCGGGTGGGGGACTCCTACGAGCAGTACTTC
many | TRBJ2-7 | TRBD1 | TRBV2 | CASAGTAYEQYF | TGTGCCAGTGCCGGGACAGCTTACGAGCAGTACTTC
- | TRBJ2-5 | - | TRBV7-2 | CASSLVSRQETQYF | TGTGCCAGCAGCTTAGTTTCAAGGCAAGAGACCCAGTACTTC
- | TRBJ2-7 | TRBD1 | TRBV2 | CASSEGQGANIEQYF | TGTGCCAGCAGTGAAGGTCAGGGGGCCAATATCGAGCAGTACTTC
- | TRBJ2-1 | TRBD2 | TRBV9 | CASSFLAGGWNEQFF | TGTGCCAGCAGCTTCCTAGCGGGCGGTTGGAATGAGCAGTTCTTC
- | TRBJ2-1 | - | TRBV19 | CASSSGDRQNNEQFF | TGTGCCAGTAGTTCCGGCGACAGACAAAACAATGAGCAGTTCTTC
many | TRBJ1-1 | - | TRBV2 | CASTRTEHDGAFF | TGTGCCAGCACCCGGACAGAGCACGACGGAGCTTTCTTT
- | TRBJ1-1 | - | TRBV19 | CASSTYLGGSNTEAFF | TGTGCCAGTAGTACATACCTTGGAGGCTCGAACACTGAAGCTTTCTTT
- | TRBJ2-3 | TRBD1 | TRBV24-1 | CATSDLWQGADTQYF | TGTGCCACCAGTGATTTATGGCAGGGGGCAGATACGCAGTATTTT
many | TRBJ2-1 | - | TRBV11-3 | CASSLGGQGNNEQFF | TGTGCCAGCAGCTTAGGGGGGCAGGGAAACAATGAGCAGTTCTTC
- | TRBJ2-1 | - | TRBV19 | CASSWGYHNEQFF | TGTGCCAGTAGTTGGGGATATCACAATGAGCAGTTCTTC
- | TRBJ1-3 | - | TRBV6-1 | CASSENSGNTIYF | TGTGCCAGCAGTGAAAACTCTGGAAACACCATATATTTT
- | TRBJ2-5 | - | TRBV5-1 | CASSGGWLGVETQYF | TGCGCCAGCAGCGGTGGCTGGCTAGGTGTAGAGACCCAGTACTTC
- | TRBJ2-7 | TRBD2 | TRBV3-1 | CASSQERLAGGLHEQYF | TGTGCCAGCAGCCAAGAGAGACTAGCGGGAGGACTTCACGAGCAGTACTTC
few | TRBJ2-7 | - | TRBV7-9 | CASSRPITGSLGEQYF | TGTGCCAGCAGCCGACCGATCACAGGGTCTTTAGGCGAGCAGTACTTC